This T cell receptor (beta chain) appears in the sequencing data of a study of blood T cell repertoires in COVID-19. The CDR3 is 18 residues long. The germline V gene encodes CDR1 LGHNA and CDR2 YNFKEQ. V lost 0 bases and J lost 4; bases outside the gene matches: 9. Produced via immunoSEQ multiplex PCR; TCRdb's table is partial and in-frame only. This table has about 44,000 clones, about 88% appearing once. This clone was found once. The chain combines TRBV4-2 with TRBJ2-1, with TRBD1 identical over 10 bases. This TCR was recovered from a human donor in a cohort sampled during active COVID-19. Sequenced: peripheral blood. Here the CDR3 DNA reads TGTGCCAGCAGCCAAGATCATCGGACAGGGGGATTTTACAATGAGCAGTTCTTC. It specifies CASSQDHRTGGFYNEQFF.